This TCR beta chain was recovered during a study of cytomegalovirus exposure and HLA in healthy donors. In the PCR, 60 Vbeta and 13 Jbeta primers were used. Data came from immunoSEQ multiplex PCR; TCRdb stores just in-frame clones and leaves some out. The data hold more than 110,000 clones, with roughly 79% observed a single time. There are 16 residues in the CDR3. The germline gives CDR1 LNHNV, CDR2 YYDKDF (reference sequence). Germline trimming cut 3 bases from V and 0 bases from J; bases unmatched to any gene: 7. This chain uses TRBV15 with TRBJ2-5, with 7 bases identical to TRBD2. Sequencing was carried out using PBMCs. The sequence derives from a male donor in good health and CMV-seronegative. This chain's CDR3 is CATSSLGGLYQETQYF. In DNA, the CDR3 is TGTGCCACCAGCAGCCTCGGGGGGTTGTACCAAGAGACCCAGTACTTC. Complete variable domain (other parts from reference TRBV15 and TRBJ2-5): DAMVIQNPRYQVTQFGKPVTLSCSQTLNHNVMYWYQQKSSQAPKLLFHYYDKDFNNEADTPDNFQSRRPNTSFCFLDIRSPGLGDTAMYLCATSSLGGLYQETQYFGPGTRLLVL.